This T cell receptor (beta chain) was identified during a study of blood T cell repertoires in COVID-19. The table came from immunoSEQ multiplex PCR; TCRdb's copy has only in-frame clones and leaves some out. The table shows more than 150,000 clones, with almost 80% occurring only once. The CDR3 extends over 16 amino acids. The V and J ends lost 1 base and 8 bases respectively, with 15 bases between them. In germline, CDR1 is SGHTA, CDR2 FQGNSA. The sequenced material came from peripheral blood. The source is a man aged 55-75 years with active or convalescent COVID-19. This rearrangement joins TRBV7-2 to TRBJ1-6, with a tentative D call TRBD1 (5 bases). The CDR3 loop is CASSLEAGRGYSPLHF. CDR3 bases: TGTGCCAGCAGCTTAGAGGCGGGTCGGGGGTATTCACCCCTCCACTTT.